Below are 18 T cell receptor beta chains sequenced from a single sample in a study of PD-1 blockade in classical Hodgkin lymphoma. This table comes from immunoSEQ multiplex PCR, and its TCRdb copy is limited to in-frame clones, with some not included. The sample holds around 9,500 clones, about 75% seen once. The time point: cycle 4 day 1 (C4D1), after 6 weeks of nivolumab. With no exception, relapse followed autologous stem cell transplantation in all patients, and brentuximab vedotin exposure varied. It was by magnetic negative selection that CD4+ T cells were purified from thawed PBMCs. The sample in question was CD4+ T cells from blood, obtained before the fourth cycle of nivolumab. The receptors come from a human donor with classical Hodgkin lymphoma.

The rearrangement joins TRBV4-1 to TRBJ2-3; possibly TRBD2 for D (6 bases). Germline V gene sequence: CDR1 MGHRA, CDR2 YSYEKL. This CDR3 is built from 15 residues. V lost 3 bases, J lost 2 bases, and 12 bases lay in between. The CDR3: CASSQGWRDTDTQYF. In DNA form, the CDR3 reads TGCGCCAGCAGCCAGGGGTGGAGGGACACAGATACGCAGTATTTT.

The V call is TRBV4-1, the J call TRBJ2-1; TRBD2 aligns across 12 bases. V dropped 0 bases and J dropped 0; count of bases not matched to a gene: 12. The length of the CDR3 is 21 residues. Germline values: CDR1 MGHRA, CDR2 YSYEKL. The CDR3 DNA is TGCGCCAGCAGCCAAGATAGGGCTACTAGCGGGGGGCCGAGCTCCTACAATGAGCAGTTCTTC. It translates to CASSQDRATSGGPSSYNEQFF.

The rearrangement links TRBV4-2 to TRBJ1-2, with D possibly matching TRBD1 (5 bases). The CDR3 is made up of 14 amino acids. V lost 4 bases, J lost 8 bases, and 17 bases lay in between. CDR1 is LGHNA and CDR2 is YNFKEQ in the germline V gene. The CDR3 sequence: CASSPGGEVGGYTF. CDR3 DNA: TGTGCCAGCAGCCCGGGGGGGGAGGTTGGCGGCTACACCTTC.

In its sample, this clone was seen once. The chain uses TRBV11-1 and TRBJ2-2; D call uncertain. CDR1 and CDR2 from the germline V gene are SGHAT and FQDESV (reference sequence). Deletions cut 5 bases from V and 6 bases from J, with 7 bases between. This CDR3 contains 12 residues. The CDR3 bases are TGTGCCAGCAGCACCGGACCCGGGGAGCTGTTTTTT. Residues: CASSTGPGELFF.

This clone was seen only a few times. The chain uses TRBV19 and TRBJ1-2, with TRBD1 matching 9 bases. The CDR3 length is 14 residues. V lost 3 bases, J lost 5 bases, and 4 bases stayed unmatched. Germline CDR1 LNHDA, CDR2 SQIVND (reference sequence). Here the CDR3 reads CASSIPDRGYGYTF. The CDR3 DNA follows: TGTGCCAGTAGTATCCCGGACAGGGGTTATGGCTACACCTTC.

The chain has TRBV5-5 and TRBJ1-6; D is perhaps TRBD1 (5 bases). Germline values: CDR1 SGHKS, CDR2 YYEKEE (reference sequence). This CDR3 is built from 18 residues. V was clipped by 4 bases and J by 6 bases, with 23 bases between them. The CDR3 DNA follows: TGTGCCAGCAGCGGGAAGAGTGAGGGGCCTCGTCTTAATTCACCCCTCCACTTT. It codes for CASSGKSEGPRLNSPLHF.

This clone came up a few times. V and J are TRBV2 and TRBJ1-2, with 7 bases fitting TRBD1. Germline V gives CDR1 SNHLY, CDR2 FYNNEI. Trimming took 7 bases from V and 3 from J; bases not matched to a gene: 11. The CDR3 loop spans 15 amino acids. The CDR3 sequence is CASIIAPGGYYGYTF. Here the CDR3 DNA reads TGTGCCAGCATAATCGCGCCAGGGGGGTACTATGGCTACACCTTC.

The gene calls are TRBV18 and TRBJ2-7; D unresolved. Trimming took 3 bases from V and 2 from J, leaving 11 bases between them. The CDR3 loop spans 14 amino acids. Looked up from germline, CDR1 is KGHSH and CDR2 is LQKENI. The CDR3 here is CASSPSARTYEQYV. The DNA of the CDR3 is TGTGCCAGCTCACCCTCGGCCCGGACCTACGAGCAGTACGTC.

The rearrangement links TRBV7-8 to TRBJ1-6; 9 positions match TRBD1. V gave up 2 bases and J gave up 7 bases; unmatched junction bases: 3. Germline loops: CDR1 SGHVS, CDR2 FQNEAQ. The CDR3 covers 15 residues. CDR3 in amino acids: CASSLFGTGNSPLHF. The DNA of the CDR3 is TGTGCCAGCAGCTTATTCGGGACAGGGAATTCACCCCTCCACTTT. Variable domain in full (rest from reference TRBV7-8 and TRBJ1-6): GAGVSQSPRYKVAKRGQDVALRCDPISGHVSLFWYQQALGQGPEFLTYFQNEAQLDKSGLPSDRFFAERPEGSVSTLKIQRTQQEDSAVYLCASSLFGTGNSPLHFGNGTRLTVT.

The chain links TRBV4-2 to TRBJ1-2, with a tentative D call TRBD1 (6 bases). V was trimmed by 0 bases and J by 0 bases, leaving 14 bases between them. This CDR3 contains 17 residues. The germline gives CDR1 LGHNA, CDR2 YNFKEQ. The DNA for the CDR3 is TGTGCCAGCAGCCAAGATCGGAGGGGGACTGCTAACTATGGCTACACCTTC. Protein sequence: CASSQDRRGTANYGYTF.

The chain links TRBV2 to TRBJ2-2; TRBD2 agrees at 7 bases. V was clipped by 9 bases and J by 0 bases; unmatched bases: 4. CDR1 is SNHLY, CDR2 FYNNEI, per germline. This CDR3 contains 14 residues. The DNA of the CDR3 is TGTGCCAGTAAGCGGGGCGCGAACACCGGGGAGCTGTTTTTT. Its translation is CASKRGANTGELFF.

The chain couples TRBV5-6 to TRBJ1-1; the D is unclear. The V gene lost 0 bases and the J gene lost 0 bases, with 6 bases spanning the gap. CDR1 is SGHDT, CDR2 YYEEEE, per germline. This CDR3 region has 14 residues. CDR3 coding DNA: TGTGCCAGCAGCTTGGACCGGATGAACACTGAAGCTTTCTTT. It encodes CASSLDRMNTEAFF.

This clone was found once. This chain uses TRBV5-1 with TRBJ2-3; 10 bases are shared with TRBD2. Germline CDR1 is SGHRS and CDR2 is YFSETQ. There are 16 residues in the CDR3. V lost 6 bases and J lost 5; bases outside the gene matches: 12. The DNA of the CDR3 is TGCGCCAGCACTTCTTTGGCTAGCGGGGGTAGAGATACGCAGTATTTT. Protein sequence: CASTSLASGGRDTQYF.

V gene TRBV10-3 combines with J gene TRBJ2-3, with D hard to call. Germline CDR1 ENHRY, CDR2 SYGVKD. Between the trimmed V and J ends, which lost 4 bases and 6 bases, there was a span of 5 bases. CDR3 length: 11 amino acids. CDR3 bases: TGTGCCATCAGTGTATCGGATACGCAGTATTTT. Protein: CAISVSDTQYF.

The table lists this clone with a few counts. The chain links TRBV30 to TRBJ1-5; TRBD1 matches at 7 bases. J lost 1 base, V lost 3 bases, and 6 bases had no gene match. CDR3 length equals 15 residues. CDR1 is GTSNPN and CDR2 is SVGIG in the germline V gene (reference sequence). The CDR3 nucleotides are TGTGCCTGGAGCGAGGGGGCGGTGAGCAATCAGCCCCAGCATTTT. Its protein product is CAWSEGAVSNQPQHF.

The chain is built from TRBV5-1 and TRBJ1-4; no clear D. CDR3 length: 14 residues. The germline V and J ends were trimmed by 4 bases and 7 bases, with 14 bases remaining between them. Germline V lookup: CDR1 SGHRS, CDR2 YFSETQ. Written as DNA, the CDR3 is TGCGCCAGCAGCCCGGGTGAAGAGGGTGAAAAACTGTTTTTT. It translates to CASSPGEEGEKLFF.

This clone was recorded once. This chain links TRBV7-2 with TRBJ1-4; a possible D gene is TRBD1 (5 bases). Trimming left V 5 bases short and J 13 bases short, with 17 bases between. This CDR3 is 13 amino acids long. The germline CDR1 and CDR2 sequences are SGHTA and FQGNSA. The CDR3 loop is CASSPQWGELLFF. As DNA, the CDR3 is TGTGCCAGCAGCCCTCAGTGGGGCGAGTTACTGTTTTTT.

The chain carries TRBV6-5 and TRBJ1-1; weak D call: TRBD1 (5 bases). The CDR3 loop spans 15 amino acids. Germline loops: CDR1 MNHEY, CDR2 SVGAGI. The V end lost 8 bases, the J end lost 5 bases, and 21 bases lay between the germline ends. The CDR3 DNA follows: TGTGCCAGCGCGCGTGGGGGTGGAGGGAAGACTGAAGCTTTCTTT. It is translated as CASARGGGGKTEAFF.